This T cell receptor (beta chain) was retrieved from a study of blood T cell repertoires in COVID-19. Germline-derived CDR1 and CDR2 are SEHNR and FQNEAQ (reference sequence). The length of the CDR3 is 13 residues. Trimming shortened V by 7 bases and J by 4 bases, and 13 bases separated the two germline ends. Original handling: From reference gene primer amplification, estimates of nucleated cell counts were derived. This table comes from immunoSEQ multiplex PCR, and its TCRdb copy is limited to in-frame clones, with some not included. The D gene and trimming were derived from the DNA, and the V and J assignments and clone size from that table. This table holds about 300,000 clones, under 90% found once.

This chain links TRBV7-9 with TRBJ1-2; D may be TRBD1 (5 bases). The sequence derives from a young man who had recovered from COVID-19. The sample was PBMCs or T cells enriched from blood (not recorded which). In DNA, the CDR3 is TGTGCCAGCACCCTAGGAGGGGCCTATGGCTACACCTTC. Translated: CASTLGGAYGYTF.